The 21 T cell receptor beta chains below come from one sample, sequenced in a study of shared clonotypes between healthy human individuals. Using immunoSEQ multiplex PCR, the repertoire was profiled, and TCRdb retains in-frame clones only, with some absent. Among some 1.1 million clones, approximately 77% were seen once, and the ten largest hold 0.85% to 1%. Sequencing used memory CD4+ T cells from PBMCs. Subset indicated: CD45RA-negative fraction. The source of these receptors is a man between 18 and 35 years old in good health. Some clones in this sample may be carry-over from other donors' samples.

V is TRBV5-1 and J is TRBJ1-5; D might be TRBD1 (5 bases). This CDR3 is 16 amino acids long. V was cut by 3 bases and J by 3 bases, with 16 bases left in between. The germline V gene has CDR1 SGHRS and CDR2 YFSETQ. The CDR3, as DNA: TGCGCCAGCAGCTCGGGACCCCCGGTAGTCAATCAGCCCCAGCATTTT. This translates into CASSSGPPVVNQPQHF.

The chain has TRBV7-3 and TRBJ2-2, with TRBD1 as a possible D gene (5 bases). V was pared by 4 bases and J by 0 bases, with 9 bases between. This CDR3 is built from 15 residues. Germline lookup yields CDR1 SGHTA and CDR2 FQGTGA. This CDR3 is CASSSGHANTGELFF. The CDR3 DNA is TGTGCCAGCAGCTCCGGACACGCGAACACCGGGGAGCTGTTTTTT.

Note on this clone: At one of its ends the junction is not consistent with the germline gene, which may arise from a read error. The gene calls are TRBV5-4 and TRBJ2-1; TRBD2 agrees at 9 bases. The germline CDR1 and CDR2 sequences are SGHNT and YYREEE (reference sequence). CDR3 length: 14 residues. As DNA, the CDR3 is TGTGCCAGCAGCGGGACTAGCTCCTACAATGAGCAGCTCTTC. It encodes CASSGTSSYNEQLF.

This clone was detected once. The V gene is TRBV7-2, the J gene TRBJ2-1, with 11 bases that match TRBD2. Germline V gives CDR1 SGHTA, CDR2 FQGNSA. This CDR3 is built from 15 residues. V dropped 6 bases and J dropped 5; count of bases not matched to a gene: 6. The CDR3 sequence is CASSPTSGTNNEQFF. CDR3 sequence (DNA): TGTGCCAGCAGTCCGACTAGCGGGACTAACAATGAGCAGTTCTTC.

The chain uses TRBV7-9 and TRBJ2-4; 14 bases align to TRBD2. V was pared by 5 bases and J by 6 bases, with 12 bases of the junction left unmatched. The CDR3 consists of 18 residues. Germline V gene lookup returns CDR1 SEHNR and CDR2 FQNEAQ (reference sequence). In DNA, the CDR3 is TGTGCCAGCAGCACGTCCCGGGGACTAGCGGGAGACCGAAACATTCAGTACTTC. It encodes CASSTSRGLAGDRNIQYF.

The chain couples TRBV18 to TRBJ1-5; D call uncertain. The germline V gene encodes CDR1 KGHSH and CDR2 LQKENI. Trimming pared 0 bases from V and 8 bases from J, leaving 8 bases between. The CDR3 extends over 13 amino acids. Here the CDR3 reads CASSPPSGEPQHF. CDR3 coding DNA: TGTGCCAGCTCACCACCGTCAGGAGAGCCCCAGCATTTT.

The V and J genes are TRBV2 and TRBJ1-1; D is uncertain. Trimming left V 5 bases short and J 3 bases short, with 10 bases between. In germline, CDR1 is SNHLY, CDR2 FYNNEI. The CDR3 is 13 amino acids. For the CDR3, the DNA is TGTGCCAGCAGTTCCTCCCAGTACACTGAAGCTTTCTTT. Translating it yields CASSSSQYTEAFF.

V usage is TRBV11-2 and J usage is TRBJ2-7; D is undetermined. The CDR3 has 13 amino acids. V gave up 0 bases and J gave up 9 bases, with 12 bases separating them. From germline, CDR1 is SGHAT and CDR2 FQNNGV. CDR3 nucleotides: TGTGCCAGCAGCTTAGATATGGCATCCGGGCAGTACTTC. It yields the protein CASSLDMASGQYF.

The CDR3 loop reads CASSDRARTGNTIYF. The DNA of the CDR3 is TGTGCCAGCAGTGACAGGGCCCGGACTGGAAACACCATATATTTT. V is TRBV6-1 and J is TRBJ1-3; a possible D gene is TRBD1 (5 bases). CDR1 MNHNS and CDR2 SASEGT come from the germline V gene. V was shortened by 3 bases and J by 2 bases, with 11 bases between the two germline ends. This CDR3 has 15 residues.

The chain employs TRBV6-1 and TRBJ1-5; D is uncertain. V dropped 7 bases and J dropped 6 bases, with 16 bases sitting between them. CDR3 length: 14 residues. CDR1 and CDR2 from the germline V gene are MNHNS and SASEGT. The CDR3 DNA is TGTGCCAGCAACGGACCCCCGGTGGGTCAGCCCCAGCATTTT. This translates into CASNGPPVGQPQHF.

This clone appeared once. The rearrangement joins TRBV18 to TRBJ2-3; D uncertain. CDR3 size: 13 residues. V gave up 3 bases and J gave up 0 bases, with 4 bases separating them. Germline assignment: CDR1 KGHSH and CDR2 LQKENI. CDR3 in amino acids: CASSPHSTDTQYF. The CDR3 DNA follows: TGTGCCAGCTCACCCCATAGCACAGATACGCAGTATTTT. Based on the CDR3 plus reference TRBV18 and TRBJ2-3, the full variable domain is NAGVMQNPRHLVRRRGQEARLRCSPMKGHSHVYWYRQLPEEGLKFMVYLQKENIIDESGMPKERFSAEFPKEGPSILRIQQVVRGDSAAYFCASSPHSTDTQYFGPGTRLTVL.

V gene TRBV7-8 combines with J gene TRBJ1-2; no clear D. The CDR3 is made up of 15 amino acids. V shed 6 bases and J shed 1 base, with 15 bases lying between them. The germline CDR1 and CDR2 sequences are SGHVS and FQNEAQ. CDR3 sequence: CASSSSLLGNYGYTF. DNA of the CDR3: TGTGCCAGCAGTTCAAGTTTGCTGGGTAACTATGGCTACACCTTC.

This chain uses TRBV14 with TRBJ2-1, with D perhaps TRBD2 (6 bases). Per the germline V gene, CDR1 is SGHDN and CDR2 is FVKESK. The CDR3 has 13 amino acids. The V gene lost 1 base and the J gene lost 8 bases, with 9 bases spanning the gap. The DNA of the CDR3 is TGTGCCAGCAGCCAAGGCAGGGACTATGAGCAGTTCTTC. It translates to CASSQGRDYEQFF.

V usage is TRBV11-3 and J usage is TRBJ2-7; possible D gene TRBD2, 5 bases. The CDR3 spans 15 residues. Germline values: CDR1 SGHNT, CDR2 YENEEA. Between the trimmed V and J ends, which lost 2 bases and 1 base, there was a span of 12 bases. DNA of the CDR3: TGTGCCAGCAGCTTAAATTCACGGGGTTCCTACGAGCAGTACTTC. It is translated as CASSLNSRGSYEQYF.

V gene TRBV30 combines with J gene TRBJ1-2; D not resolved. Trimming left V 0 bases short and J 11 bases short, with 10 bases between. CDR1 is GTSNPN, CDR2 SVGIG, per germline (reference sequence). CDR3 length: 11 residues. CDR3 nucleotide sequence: TGTGCCTGGAGTGTGTTTCGGTCGTACACCTTC. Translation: CAWSVFRSYTF. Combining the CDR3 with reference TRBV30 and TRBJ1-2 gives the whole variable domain SQTIHQWPATLVQPVGSPLSLECTVEGTSNPNLYWYRQAAGRGLQLLFYSVGIGQISSEVPQNLSASRPQDRQFILSSKKLLLSDSGFYLCAWSVFRSYTFGSGTRLTVV.

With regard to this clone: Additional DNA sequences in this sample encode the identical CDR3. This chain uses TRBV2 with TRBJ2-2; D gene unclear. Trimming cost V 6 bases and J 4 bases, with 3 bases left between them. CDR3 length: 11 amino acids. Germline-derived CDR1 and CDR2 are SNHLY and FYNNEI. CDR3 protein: CASRATGELFF. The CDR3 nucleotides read TGTGCCAGCAGGGCCACCGGGGAGCTGTTTTTT.

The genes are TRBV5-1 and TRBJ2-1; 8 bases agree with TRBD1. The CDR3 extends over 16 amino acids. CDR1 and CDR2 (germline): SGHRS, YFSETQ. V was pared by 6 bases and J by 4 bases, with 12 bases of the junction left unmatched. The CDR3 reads CASTKTLGQVYNEQFF. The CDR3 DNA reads TGCGCCAGCACCAAAACGCTGGGACAGGTTTACAATGAGCAGTTCTTC.

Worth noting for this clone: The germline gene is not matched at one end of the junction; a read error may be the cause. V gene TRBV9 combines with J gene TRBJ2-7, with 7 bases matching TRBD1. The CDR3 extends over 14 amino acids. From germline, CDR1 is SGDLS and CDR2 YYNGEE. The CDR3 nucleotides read TGTGCCAGCAGCCCACGACAGGGCTCCCACGAGCAGTACTTC. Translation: CASSPRQGSHEQYF.

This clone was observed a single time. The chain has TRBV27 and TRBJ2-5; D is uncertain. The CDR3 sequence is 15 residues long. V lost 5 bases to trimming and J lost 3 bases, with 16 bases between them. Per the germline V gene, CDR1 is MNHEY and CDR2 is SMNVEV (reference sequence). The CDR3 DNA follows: TGTGCCAGCAGTCCCCACTGGAGTTTGAAAGAGACCCAGTACTTC. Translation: CASSPHWSLKETQYF.

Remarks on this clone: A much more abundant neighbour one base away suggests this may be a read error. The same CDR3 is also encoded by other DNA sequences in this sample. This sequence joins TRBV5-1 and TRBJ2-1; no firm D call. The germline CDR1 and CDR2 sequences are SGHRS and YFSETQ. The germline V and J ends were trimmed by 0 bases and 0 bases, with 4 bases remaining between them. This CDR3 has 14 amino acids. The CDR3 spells CASSLGPSYNEQFF. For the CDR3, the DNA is TGCGCCAGCAGCTTGGGACCCTCCTACAATGAGCAGTTCTTC.

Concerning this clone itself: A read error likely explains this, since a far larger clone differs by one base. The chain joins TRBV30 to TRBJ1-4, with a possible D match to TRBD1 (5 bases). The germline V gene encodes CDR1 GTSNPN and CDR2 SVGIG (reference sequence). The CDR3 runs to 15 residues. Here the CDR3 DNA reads TGTGCCTTGAGTGTACTCAGGGCGAGGGGCGAAAAACTGTTTTTT. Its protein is CALSVLRARGEKLFF.